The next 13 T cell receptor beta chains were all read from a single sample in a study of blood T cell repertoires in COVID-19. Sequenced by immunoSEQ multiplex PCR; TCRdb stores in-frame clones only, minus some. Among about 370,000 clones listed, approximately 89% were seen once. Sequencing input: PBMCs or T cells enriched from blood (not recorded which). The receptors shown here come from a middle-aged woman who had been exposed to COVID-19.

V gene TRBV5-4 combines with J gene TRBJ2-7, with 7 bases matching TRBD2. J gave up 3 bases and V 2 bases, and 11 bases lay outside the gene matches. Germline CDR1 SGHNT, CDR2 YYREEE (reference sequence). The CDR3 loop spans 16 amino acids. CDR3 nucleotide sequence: TGTGCCAGCAGCTTATCCAGCGGGATGGGTGGCTACGAGCAGTACTTC. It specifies CASSLSSGMGGYEQYF.

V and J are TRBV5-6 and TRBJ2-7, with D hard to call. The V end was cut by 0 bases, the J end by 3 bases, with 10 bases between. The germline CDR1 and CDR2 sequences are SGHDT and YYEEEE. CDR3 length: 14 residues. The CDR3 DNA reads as TGTGCCAGCAGCTTGGAGCATCAAGACTACGAGCAGTACTTC. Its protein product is CASSLEHQDYEQYF.

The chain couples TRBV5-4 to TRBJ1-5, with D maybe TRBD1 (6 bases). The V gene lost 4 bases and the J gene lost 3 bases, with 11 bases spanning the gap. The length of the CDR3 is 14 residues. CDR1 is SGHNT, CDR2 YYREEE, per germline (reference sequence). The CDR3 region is CASSLQGINQPQHF. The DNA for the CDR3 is TGTGCCAGCAGCCTACAGGGTATCAATCAGCCCCAGCATTTT.

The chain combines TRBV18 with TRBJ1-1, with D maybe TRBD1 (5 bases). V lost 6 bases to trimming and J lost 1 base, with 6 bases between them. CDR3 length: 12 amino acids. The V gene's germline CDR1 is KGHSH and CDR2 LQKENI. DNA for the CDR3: TGTGCCAGCTCCGGGGGGAACACTGAAGCTTTCTTT. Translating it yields CASSGGNTEAFF.

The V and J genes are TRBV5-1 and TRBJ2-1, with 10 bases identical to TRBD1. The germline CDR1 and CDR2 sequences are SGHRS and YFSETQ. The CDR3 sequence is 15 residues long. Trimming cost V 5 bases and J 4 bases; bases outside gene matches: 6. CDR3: CASRKPGQGYNEQFF. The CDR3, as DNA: TGCGCCAGCAGAAAACCGGGACAGGGGTACAATGAGCAGTTCTTC.

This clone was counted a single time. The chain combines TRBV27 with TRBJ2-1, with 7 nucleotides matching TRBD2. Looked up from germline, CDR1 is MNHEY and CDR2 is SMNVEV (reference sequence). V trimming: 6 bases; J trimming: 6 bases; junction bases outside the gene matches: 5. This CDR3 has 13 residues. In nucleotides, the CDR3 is TGTGCCAGCAGCACCACTAGCGCCAATGAGCAGTTCTTC. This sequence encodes CASSTTSANEQFF.

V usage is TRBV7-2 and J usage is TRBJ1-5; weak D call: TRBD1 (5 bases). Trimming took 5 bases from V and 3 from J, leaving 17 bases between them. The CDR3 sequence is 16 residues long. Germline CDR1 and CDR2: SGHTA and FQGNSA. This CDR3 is CASSRLPTEYNQPQHF. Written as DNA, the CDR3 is TGTGCCAGCAGCCGCCTCCCGACAGAGTACAATCAGCCCCAGCATTTT.

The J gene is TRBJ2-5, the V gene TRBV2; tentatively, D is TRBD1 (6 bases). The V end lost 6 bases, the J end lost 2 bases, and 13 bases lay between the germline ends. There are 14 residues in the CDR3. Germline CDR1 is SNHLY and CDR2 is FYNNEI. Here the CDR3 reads CASRGARLQETQYF. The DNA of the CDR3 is TGTGCCAGCAGGGGGGCACGGCTACAAGAGACCCAGTACTTC.

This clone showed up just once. DNA for the CDR3: TGTGCCAGCAGCTTAGGACAGGGGCTCCGGCATAACTATGGCTACACCTTC. Translated, it gives CASSLGQGLRHNYGYTF. The chain couples TRBV7-2 to TRBJ1-2; 8 bases line up with TRBD1. The CDR3 covers 17 residues. Germline CDR1 and CDR2: SGHTA and FQGNSA. Trimming removed 1 base from V and 1 base from J; junction bases left unmatched: 8.

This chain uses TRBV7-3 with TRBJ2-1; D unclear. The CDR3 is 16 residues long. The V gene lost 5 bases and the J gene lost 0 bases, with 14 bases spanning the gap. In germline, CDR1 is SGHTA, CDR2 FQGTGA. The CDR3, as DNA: TGTGCCAGCAGCCCCTTCGCTGCGAGCTCCTACAATGAGCAGTTCTTC. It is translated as CASSPFAASSYNEQFF.

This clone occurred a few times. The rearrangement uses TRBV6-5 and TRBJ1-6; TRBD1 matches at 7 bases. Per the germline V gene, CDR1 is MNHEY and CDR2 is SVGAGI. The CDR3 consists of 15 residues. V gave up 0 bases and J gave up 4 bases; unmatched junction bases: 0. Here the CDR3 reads CASSYSTGYNSPLHF. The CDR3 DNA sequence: TGTGCCAGCAGTTACTCGACAGGGTATAATTCACCCCTCCACTTT.

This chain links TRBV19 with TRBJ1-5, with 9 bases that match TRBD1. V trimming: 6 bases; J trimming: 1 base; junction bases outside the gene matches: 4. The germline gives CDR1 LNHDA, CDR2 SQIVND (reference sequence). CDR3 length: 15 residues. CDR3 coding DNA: TGTGCCAGTAGAAGGACAGGGGCCAGCAATCAGCCCCAGCATTTT. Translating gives CASRRTGASNQPQHF. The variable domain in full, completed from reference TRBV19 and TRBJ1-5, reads DGGITQSPKYLFRKEGQNVTLSCEQNLNHDAMYWYRQDPGQGLRLIYYSQIVNDFQKGDIAEGYSVSREKKESFPLTVTSAQKNPTAFYLCASRRTGASNQPQHFGDGTRLSIL.

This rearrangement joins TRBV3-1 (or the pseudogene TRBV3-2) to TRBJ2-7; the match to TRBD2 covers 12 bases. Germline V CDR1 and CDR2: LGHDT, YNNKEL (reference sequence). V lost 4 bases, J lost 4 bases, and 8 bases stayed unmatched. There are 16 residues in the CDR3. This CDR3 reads CASSPGLAGSFYEQYF. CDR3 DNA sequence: TGTGCCAGCAGCCCGGGACTAGCGGGTTCTTTTTACGAGCAGTACTTC.